Detailed here is one T cell receptor beta chain. The antigen is undetermined. The method was immunoSEQ multiplex PCR; TCRdb's version includes in-frame clones alone and lacks a portion of them. The table shows 250,000 or so clones, with approximately 88% occurring only once. The CDR3 runs 14 residues. CDR1 and CDR2 (germline): SGHRS, YFSETQ. V gave up 4 bases and J gave up 8 bases, with 18 bases separating them. These data come from a study of Ad26.COV2.S vaccination and SARS-CoV-2 variants. Treatment denoted: some 19 received Ad26.COV2.S at low or high dose, single or two shots; several received placebo; per-sample allocation not given. Sampling was performed 63 days after the first vaccine or placebo injection. Overall study results and limits: Measures of TCR breadth and depth may have fallen short of total T cell responses.

This receptor was identified in a person between 18 and 59 years old who received the Ad26.COV2.S COVID-19 vaccine or a placebo. The sequences come from peripheral blood, collected in a trial of Ad26.COV2.S vaccine versus placebo. V usage is TRBV5-1 and J usage is TRBJ1-2; D perhaps matches TRBD1 (6 bases). CDR3 protein: CASSPPGQTYGYTF. CDR3 in DNA: TGCGCCAGCAGCCCTCCGGGACAAACCTACGGCTACACCTTC.